The rows below give T cell receptor beta chains drawn from one sample of a study of cytomegalovirus exposure and HLA in healthy donors. Sequencing used immunoSEQ multiplex PCR; TCRdb keeps in-frame clones, though not all of them. This table has 80,000 to 95,000 clones, 78% appearing once. The sample consisted of PBMCs. These receptors were collected from a man aged 18 to 35 in good health and CMV-seropositive. The CDR3 runs from the conserved cysteine through the conserved F or W. The order of the fields is V gene, D gene, clone size, J gene, CDR3 DNA, CDR3 protein. D genes are given only for firm matches. The size entry is marked missing in some rows and otherwise reads once, few, many or a size class.

TRBV28	-	-	TRBJ2-7	TGTGCCAGCAGTTTCCAGGGTAGCTACGAGCAGTACTTC	CASSFQGSYEQYF
TRBV29-1	-	once	TRBJ2-3	TGCAGCGTTGGAAGCTTAGATACGCAGTATTTT	CSVGSLDTQYF
TRBV14	TRBD2	-	TRBJ2-1	TGTGCCAGCAGCAGGACTAGCGGGGCCTACAATGAGCAGTTCTTC	CASSRTSGAYNEQFF
TRBV28	-	-	TRBJ1-3	TGTGCCAGCAGTTTAGGAGGATCTGGAAACACCATATATTTT	CASSLGGSGNTIYF
TRBV2	TRBD1	-	TRBJ1-5	TGTGCCAGCCACCGGGACAGGGACAATCAGCCCCAGCATTTT	CASHRDRDNQPQHF
TRBV5-1	TRBD1	-	TRBJ2-2	TGCGCCAGCAGCCGGACAGGCCAGAACACCGGGGAGCTGTTTTTT	CASSRTGQNTGELFF
TRBV7-9	-	few	TRBJ2-2	TGTGCCAGCAGCTCTGAGTACACCGGGGAGCTGTTTTTT	CASSSEYTGELFF
TRBV9	-	-	TRBJ1-1	TGTGCCAGCAGCGGGTCGACGAGGGGGGGAGGGACTGAAGCTTTCTTT	CASSGSTRGGGTEAFF
TRBV5-1	-	once	TRBJ1-2	TGCGCCAGCAGCCAGCTGACATCCGGATTTAACTATGGCTACACCTTC	CASSQLTSGFNYGYTF
TRBV10-2	TRBD1	-	TRBJ1-1	TGCGCCAGCTGCCGGGGACAGGGGAACACTGAAGCTTTCTTT	CASCRGQGNTEAFF
TRBV7-6	-	once	TRBJ1-1	TGTGCCAGCAGCTTAGGGTACTACACTGAAGCTTTCTTT	CASSLGYYTEAFF
TRBV5-1	-	few	TRBJ1-2	TGCGCCAGCAGCTTGGCAGGTGGGGGGGACTATGGCTACACCTTC	CASSLAGGGDYGYTF
TRBV9	-	-	TRBJ2-2	TGTGCCAGCAGAATTGGAGGGCCTACCGGGGAGCTGTTTTTT	CASRIGGPTGELFF
TRBV20-1	-	-	TRBJ2-3	TGCAGTGCTAGTACTCAGGGGTCGCAGTATTTT	CSASTQGSQYF
TRBV5-4	TRBD1	-	TRBJ1-3	TGTGCCAGCAGTCCACGGGACAGGAGCTCGGGGAGCTCTGGAAACACCATATATTTT	CASSPRDRSSGSSGNTIYF